The TCR beta chain under discussion was sequenced for a study of T-cell memory formation after mild COVID-19. In the case of this clonotype: Its antigen is undetermined.

TCR alpha and TCR beta cDNA libraries carrying sample barcodes and UMIs came from 5'RACE with constant-segment primers. TCRdb re-called the 5' RACE reads through MiXCR, storing one row per CDR3 protein. This sample has around 340,000 distinct CDR3 sequences, with about an eighth found just once. The ends were cut back, 2 bases at V and 6 bases at J, with 19 bases in the middle. Germline V gene sequence: CDR1 SGHVS, CDR2 FNYEAQ. The CDR3 is made up of 17 amino acids. Study-level points and caveats: Pre-infection memory carried some responding clones, suggesting that cross-reactive memory joined. Later expanders leaned toward CD4+, whereas clones contracting from day 15 to 85 were balanced CD4/CD8.

The sample was PBMCs or a T cell subset sorted from them (not recorded which). This clonotype was sampled from a man younger than 35 who had mild COVID-19 (a few samples of this study predate the infection). Cell type and time point are not known. This rearrangement joins TRBV7-6 to TRBJ2-2; no clear D. The CDR3 reads CASSLYPTVTFPGELFF. In DNA, the CDR3 is TGTGCCAGCAGCTTATATCCCACGGTCACCTTTCCCGGGGAGCTGTTTTTT. Full variable domain (missing parts from reference TRBV7-6 and TRBJ2-2): GAGVSQSPRYKVTKRGQDVALRCDPISGHVSLYWYRQALGQGPEFLTYFNYEAQQDKSGLPNDRFSAERPEGSISTLTIQRTEQRDSAMYRCASSLYPTVTFPGELFFGEGSRLTVL.